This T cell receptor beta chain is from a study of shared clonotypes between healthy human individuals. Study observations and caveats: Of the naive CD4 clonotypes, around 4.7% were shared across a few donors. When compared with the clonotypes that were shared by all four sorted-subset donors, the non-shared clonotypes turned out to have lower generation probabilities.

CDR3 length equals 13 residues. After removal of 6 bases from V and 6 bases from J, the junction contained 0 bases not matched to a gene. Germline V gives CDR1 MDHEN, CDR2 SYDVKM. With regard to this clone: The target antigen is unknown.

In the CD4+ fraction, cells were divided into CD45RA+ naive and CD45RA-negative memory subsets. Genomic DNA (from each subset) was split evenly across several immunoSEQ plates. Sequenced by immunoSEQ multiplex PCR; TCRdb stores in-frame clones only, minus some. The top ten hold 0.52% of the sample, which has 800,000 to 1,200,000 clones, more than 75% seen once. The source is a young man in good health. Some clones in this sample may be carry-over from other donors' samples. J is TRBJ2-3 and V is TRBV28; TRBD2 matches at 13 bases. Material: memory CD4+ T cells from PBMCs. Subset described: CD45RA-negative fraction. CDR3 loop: CASRLAGGDTQYF. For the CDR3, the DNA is TGTGCCAGCAGACTAGCGGGAGGGGATACGCAGTATTTT. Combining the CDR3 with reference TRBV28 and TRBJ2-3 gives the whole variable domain DVKVTQSSRYLVKRTGEKVFLECVQDMDHENMFWYRQDPGLGLRLIYFSYDVKMKEKGDIPEGYSVSREKKERFSLILESASTNQTSMYLCASRLAGGDTQYFGPGTRLTVL.